This T cell receptor beta chain was profiled in a study of neurological immune-mediated disorders. Regarding the study as a whole: The level of TCR clonal expansion was highest in patients with HTLV-1-associated myelopathy and lowest in multiple sclerosis, where it fell below the level seen in healthy controls.

Germline-derived CDR1 and CDR2 are SGHTA and FQGNSA. V lost 3 bases and J lost 0, with 7 bases in between. The CDR3 has 14 residues. Every sequencing run produced over 190 million TCR-beta sequences that came from 15-18 subjects. TCRdb ran MiXCR on the 5' RACE reads and lists one entry per CDR3 protein. Altogether about 70,000 distinct CDR3 sequences are present, roughly 4.8% being singletons, with the ten largest covering roughly 2.2%. This clonotype was recorded many times. Its specificity is unknown. The chain has TRBV7-2 and TRBJ2-3; D ambiguous. This clonotype was obtained from a woman between 70 and 85 years old with multiple sclerosis. Sequenced material: PBMCs. CDR3 region: CASSFYGSTDTQYF. CDR3 coding DNA: TGTGCCAGCAGCTTTTACGGGAGCACAGATACGCAGTATTTT.